This T cell receptor (beta chain) is drawn from a study of human T cells and chemical hapten exposure. Time point reported: pre-sensitization, week 0. Treatment defined: therapeutic diphenylcyclopropenone sensitization with weekly scalp DPC. In the original processing: Samples ranged from about 23,224 to 690,600 TCRs, with a median of roughly 95,000. MiXCR, run by TCRdb on the RACE reads, gives a single entry per CDR3 protein. TCRdb's processing, not the authors', yielded these V and J calls. The sample contains 380,000 or so distinct CDR3 sequences, about 5.4% of which appear only once. This clonotype occurred many times. The sequence came from a woman aged 18-30 years with alopecia areata. Some clones in this sample may be carry-over from other donors' samples. Sequencing used whole blood, obtained in connection with sensitization to the hapten diphenylcyclopropenone (DPC).

The DNA of the CDR3 is TGCAGTGCTAGAGATACCCCAGGGTTTACTGAAGCTTTCTTT. It specifies CSARDTPGFTEAFF. The J gene is TRBJ1-1, the V gene TRBV20-1, with D possibly matching TRBD1 (5 bases). The V end was cut by 0 bases, the J end by 5 bases, with 13 bases between. This CDR3 comprises 14 residues. The germline gives CDR1 DFQATT, CDR2 SNEGSKA (reference sequence).